The rows below give T cell receptor beta chains drawn from one sample of a study of control samples from healthy donors and cancer patients. Profiled with immunoSEQ multiplex PCR; TCRdb holds only in-frame clones, not every one. Of about 140,000 clones in the sample, roughly 89% are singletons; the top ten hold around 10%. The specimen was blood. The receptor source for this set is a man aged 25 to 45 in good health. CDR3s include the opening cysteine and the closing phenylalanine or tryptophan. D genes are given only for firm matches. Some rows have no size entry. The others give once, few or many, or a class for an expanded clone.

len: 13; abundance: .; d_gene: .; j_gene: TRBJ1-1; v_gene: TRBV10-3; CDR3nt: TGTGCCATCCGTCTTGGGATGAACACTGAAGCTTTCTTT; CDR3aa: CAIRLGMNTEAFF
len: 14; abundance: .; d_gene: TRBD1; j_gene: TRBJ1-2; v_gene: TRBV6-5; CDR3nt: TGTGCCAGCAGTTACTCGAGGACAGGGTATGGCTACACCTTC; CDR3aa: CASSYSRTGYGYTF
len: 14; abundance: .; d_gene: .; j_gene: TRBJ1-1; v_gene: TRBV5-1; CDR3nt: TGCGCCAGCAGCTTGTGGGGTCGGGGGACTGAAGCTTTCTTT; CDR3aa: CASSLWGRGTEAFF
len: 14; abundance: .; d_gene: .; j_gene: TRBJ1-3; v_gene: TRBV28; CDR3nt: TGTGCCAGCAGTTTTTTTGACAGGGGAAACACCATATATTTT; CDR3aa: CASSFFDRGNTIYF
len: 15; abundance: .; d_gene: TRBD1; j_gene: TRBJ1-1; v_gene: TRBV7-9; CDR3nt: TGTGCCAGCAGCTTAGGGGACAGGTCGGGCACTGAAGCTTTCTTT; CDR3aa: CASSLGDRSGTEAFF
len: 11; abundance: .; d_gene: .; j_gene: TRBJ2-7; v_gene: TRBV29-1; CDR3nt: TGCAGCGTTGGAACTTCCTACGAGCAGTACTTC; CDR3aa: CSVGTSYEQYF
len: 18; abundance: .; d_gene: TRBD2; j_gene: TRBJ2-3; v_gene: TRBV4-1; CDR3nt: TGCGCCAGCAGCCAACAATTCGGCGGGAGTGGTAGCACAGATACGCAGTATTTT; CDR3aa: CASSQQFGGSGSTDTQYF
len: 13; abundance: .; d_gene: .; j_gene: TRBJ2-7; v_gene: TRBV9; CDR3nt: TGTGCCAGCAGCCCCTCTCTGATGGAGGAGCAGTACTTC; CDR3aa: CASSPSLMEEQYF
len: 15; abundance: .; d_gene: .; j_gene: TRBJ2-1; v_gene: TRBV6-6; CDR3nt: TGTGCCAGCAGTCCTCCTAGTGTCTCCTACAATGAGCAGTTCTTC; CDR3aa: CASSPPSVSYNEQFF
len: 15; abundance: .; d_gene: TRBD2; j_gene: TRBJ2-7; v_gene: TRBV6-1; CDR3nt: TGTGCCAGCAGTGAAGCCACTAGCGGGATATACGAGCAGTACTTC; CDR3aa: CASSEATSGIYEQYF
len: 13; abundance: .; d_gene: .; j_gene: TRBJ2-1; v_gene: TRBV28; CDR3nt: TGTGCCAGCAGTTTATTCGGCTTTGGGGAGCAGTTCTTC; CDR3aa: CASSLFGFGEQFF
len: 13; abundance: .; d_gene: .; j_gene: TRBJ1-1; v_gene: TRBV12-3/TRBV12-4; CDR3nt: TGTGCCAGCACCGAAACAGTGAACACTGAAGCTTTCTTT; CDR3aa: CASTETVNTEAFF
len: 15; abundance: .; d_gene: .; j_gene: TRBJ1-1; v_gene: TRBV27; CDR3nt: TGTGCCAGCAGTTTAGGCAGGGGCTTCTCGACTGAAGCTTTCTTT; CDR3aa: CASSLGRGFSTEAFF
len: 14; abundance: .; d_gene: .; j_gene: TRBJ1-1; v_gene: TRBV7-8; CDR3nt: TGTGCCAGCAGCCTCCGGGCCGAGAACACTGAAGCTTTCTTT; CDR3aa: CASSLRAENTEAFF
len: 13; abundance: few; d_gene: .; j_gene: TRBJ2-7; v_gene: TRBV5-8; CDR3nt: TGTGCCAGCAGCAGGATTACCGCGTACGAGCAGTACTTC; CDR3aa: CASSRITAYEQYF
len: 16; abundance: .; d_gene: TRBD1; j_gene: TRBJ2-7; v_gene: TRBV14; CDR3nt: TGTGCCAGCAGCCAAGCAACAGGGGGCGGTAACTACGAGCAGTACTTC; CDR3aa: CASSQATGGGNYEQYF